A selection of T cell receptor beta chains follows, all from one sample in a study of T-cell memory formation after mild COVID-19. TCRdb independently ran MiXCR on the 5' RACE reads; one entry per CDR3 protein. The table records 300,000 or so distinct CDR3 sequences, around 15% of them present only once. What was sequenced was PBMCs or a T cell subset sorted from them (not recorded which). Every receptor here comes from a man aged 18 to 35 who had mild COVID-19 (a few samples of this study predate the infection). Cell type and time point are not known. Each CDR3 is given with its conserved first and last residue. A D gene is named only where the DNA matches it firmly. Some rows mark clone size as missing; the rest say once, few, many or name a class of expanded clone.

TGTGCCAGCAGCCACAGGGGGGCCTCCTACAATGAGCAGTTCTTC	CASSHRGASYNEQFF	TRBD1	few	TRBJ2-1	TRBV7-3
TGCGCCAGCAGCCTTGAATGGGCCGATGAAAAACTGTTTTTT	CASSLEWADEKLFF	.	.	TRBJ1-4	TRBV4-1
TGTGCCACCTCTGACAGGGCCCAAGAGACCCAGTACTTC	CATSDRAQETQYF	TRBD1	.	TRBJ2-5	TRBV15
TGTGCCAGCGGGACTAGCGACTACGAGCAGTACTTC	CASGTSDYEQYF	TRBD2	many	TRBJ2-7	TRBV2
TGTGCCAGCAGTCCCGGAGGGACAGACAACTATGGCTACACCTTC	CASSPGGTDNYGYTF	TRBD1	.	TRBJ1-2	TRBV6-5
TGTGCCAGCAGCTTGTTTTCCGGACACAATCAGCCCCAGCATTTT	CASSLFSGHNQPQHF	.	.	TRBJ1-5	TRBV5-5
TGTGCCAGCAGTTTCTCTGGCCCCTACGAGCAGTACTTC	CASSFSGPYEQYF	.	few	TRBJ2-7	TRBV12-3/TRBV12-4
TGTGCCAGCAGCCCGGGGGGCGACGCCAAAAACATTCAGTACTTC	CASSPGGDAKNIQYF	.	.	TRBJ2-4	TRBV12-3/TRBV12-4
TGTGCCAGCTTGCTAGCGGGGGGTTCGGAGACCCAGTACTTC	CASLLAGGSETQYF	TRBD2	.	TRBJ2-5	TRBV12-3/TRBV12-4
TGTGCCAGCAGTTTTCAACAGAACACTGAAGCTTTCTTT	CASSFQQNTEAFF	.	.	TRBJ1-1	TRBV12-3/TRBV12-4
TGTGCCAGCCAAACTAGCGGGGGCATAGAGACCCAGTACTTC	CASQTSGGIETQYF	TRBD2	.	TRBJ2-5	TRBV28
TGTGCCAGCAGTTACACGGGGGGCAGGGGGCGAGGTACTGAAGCTTTCTTT	CASSYTGGRGRGTEAFF	TRBD1	.	TRBJ1-1	TRBV6-5
TGTGCCAGCAGTTCCGGACAGGGGGAGAGTGGCTACACCTTC	CASSSGQGESGYTF	TRBD1	few	TRBJ1-2	TRBV6-5
TGTGCCAGTCACCATCAAGCAGGGAGAACTGAAGCTTTCTTT	CASHHQAGRTEAFF	.	.	TRBJ1-1	TRBV19
TGCGCCAGCAGCCAAGAGACTAGAATAGAGACAGATACGCAGTATTTT	CASSQETRIETDTQYF	.	.	TRBJ2-3	TRBV4-3
TGCAGTGCTGGACGGACGTTTAACTATGGCTACACCTTC	CSAGRTFNYGYTF	.	few	TRBJ1-2	TRBV20-1
TGTGCCATCAGGGAGGTGGAGACAGGGCTTTACGAGCAGTACTTC	CAIREVETGLYEQYF	TRBD1	.	TRBJ2-7	TRBV10-3
TGTGCCAGTGCACAGGGGTTGGGCACAGATACGCAGTATTTT	CASAQGLGTDTQYF	TRBD1	.	TRBJ2-3	TRBV7-8
TGCAGCGTTGAACCGACAGGGGGCGGGGAGACCCAGTACTTC	CSVEPTGGGETQYF	TRBD1	few	TRBJ2-5	TRBV29-1
TGTGCCACCCTCCTGAGCACTGAAGCTTTCTTT	CATLLSTEAFF	.	.	TRBJ1-1	TRBV6-6
TGTGCCAGCAGCTTAGGAAATAGCGGGGGGGCCGGGGAGCAGTTCTTC	CASSLGNSGGAGEQFF	TRBD2	few	TRBJ2-1	TRBV7-2
TGTGCCAGCAGTGACGGGACAGGGAGTGGAACAGATACGCAGTATTTT	CASSDGTGSGTDTQYF	TRBD1	.	TRBJ2-3	TRBV25-1
TGTGCCAGCAGATACGACATGGGTTTCTCTGGCTACACCTTC	CASRYDMGFSGYTF	.	.	TRBJ1-2	TRBV6-2/TRBV6-3
TGTGCCAGCAGTTTTCACCTCGAGACAGGGGGCCCTAGGACCCAGTACTTC	CASSFHLETGGPRTQYF	TRBD1	few	TRBJ2-5	TRBV6-2/TRBV6-3
TGTGCCAGCAGCCAACCGGCCAGCCCTGAAGCTTTCTTT	CASSQPASPEAFF	.	.	TRBJ1-1	TRBV4-2
TGTGCCAGCAGTTTAACAGGGGGTACCTACGAGCAGTACTTC	CASSLTGGTYEQYF	TRBD1	once	TRBJ2-7	TRBV12-3/TRBV12-4